These T cell receptor beta chains were read from a single sample in a study of regulatory T cells in long-lasting Graves disease. TCRdb passed the multiplex PCR reads through MiXCR, listing each CDR3 protein once. The sample contains hundreds of thousands of distinct CDR3 sequences, roughly 16% of which appear only once. These records were also assigned to another study, of T cells in Graves' hyperthyroidism and ophthalmopathy.

The material was peripheral blood mononuclear cells (PBMCs), obtained at new diagnosis, from a patient treated with antithyroid drugs. All receptors derive from a woman aged 35-60 years with Graves disease. The CDR3 runs from the conserved cysteine through the conserved F or W. D genes are given only for firm matches. Size values are once, few and many counts, or a class for expanded clones, and some rows have none.

j_gene: TRBJ2-2
abundance: NA
d_gene: TRBD2
v_gene: TRBV6-1
CDR3aa: CATAEAGGPRELFF
CDR3nt: TGTGCCACCGCGGAGGCGGGGGGGCCCCGGGAGCTGTTTTTT

j_gene: TRBJ2-6
abundance: NA
d_gene: NA
v_gene: TRBV7-3
CDR3aa: CASSFGGVVAGANVLTF
CDR3nt: TGTGCCAGCAGCTTCGGAGGAGTGGTCGCTGGGGCCAACGTCCTGACTTTC

j_gene: TRBJ2-3
abundance: NA
d_gene: TRBD1
v_gene: TRBV5-6
CDR3aa: CASSFYTGVQDTQYF
CDR3nt: TGTGCCAGCAGCTTTTATACAGGGGTTCAGGATACGCAGTATTTT

j_gene: TRBJ1-2
abundance: few
d_gene: TRBD1
v_gene: TRBV3-1
CDR3aa: CTSSQEGAYGYTF
CDR3nt: TGTACCAGCAGCCAAGAGGGGGCCTATGGCTACACCTTC

j_gene: TRBJ2-3
abundance: many
d_gene: NA
v_gene: TRBV2
CDR3aa: CASSPGVTQYF
CDR3nt: TGTGCCAGCAGCCCTGGGGTTACGCAGTATTTT

j_gene: TRBJ2-7
abundance: few
d_gene: NA
v_gene: TRBV4-1
CDR3aa: CASSQGQSSYEQYF
CDR3nt: TGCGCCAGCAGCCAAGGTCAGAGCTCCTACGAGCAGTACTTC

j_gene: TRBJ1-4
abundance: many
d_gene: NA
v_gene: TRBV6-2/TRBV6-3
CDR3aa: CASSYNWGARGEKLFF
CDR3nt: TGTGCCAGCAGTTACAATTGGGGTGCGCGTGGGGAAAAACTGTTTTTT

j_gene: TRBJ2-5
abundance: few
d_gene: NA
v_gene: TRBV6-2/TRBV6-3
CDR3aa: CASSYQSGQETQYF
CDR3nt: TGTGCCAGCAGTTACCAATCGGGACAAGAGACCCAGTACTTC

j_gene: TRBJ2-5
abundance: few
d_gene: NA
v_gene: TRBV5-6
CDR3aa: CASSLPGQGSQETQYF
CDR3nt: TGTGCCAGCAGCTTACCCGGCCAGGGTAGCCAAGAGACCCAGTACTTC

j_gene: TRBJ2-2
abundance: NA
d_gene: NA
v_gene: TRBV19
CDR3aa: CASSTRQDTTGELFF
CDR3nt: TGTGCCAGTAGTACACGACAGGATACCACCGGGGAGCTGTTTTTT

j_gene: TRBJ1-1
abundance: NA
d_gene: NA
v_gene: TRBV6-1
CDR3aa: CASSPGAHEANTEAFF
CDR3nt: TGTGCCAGCAGTCCAGGGGCCCATGAGGCGAACACTGAAGCTTTCTTT

j_gene: TRBJ2-5
abundance: NA
d_gene: NA
v_gene: TRBV29-1
CDR3aa: CSSSQGPETQYF
CDR3nt: TGCAGCTCCTCCCAGGGCCCGGAGACCCAGTACTTC

j_gene: TRBJ2-7
abundance: many
d_gene: NA
v_gene: TRBV20-1
CDR3aa: CSARDPGESYEQYF
CDR3nt: TGCAGTGCTAGAGATCCCGGGGAGTCCTACGAGCAGTACTTC

j_gene: TRBJ2-7
abundance: many
d_gene: TRBD1
v_gene: TRBV6-1
CDR3aa: CASGTVGNEQYF
CDR3nt: TGTGCCAGCGGGACAGTCGGTAACGAGCAGTACTTC

j_gene: TRBJ1-4
abundance: once
d_gene: NA
v_gene: TRBV5-1
CDR3aa: CASSLGVGAPTNEKLFF
CDR3nt: TGCGCCAGCAGCTTGGGAGTGGGGGCGCCGACTAATGAAAAACTGTTTTTT

j_gene: TRBJ2-7
abundance: many
d_gene: NA
v_gene: TRBV27
CDR3aa: CASSFVGNPPEQYF
CDR3nt: TGTGCCAGCAGTTTTGTGGGGAACCCACCCGAGCAGTACTTC

j_gene: TRBJ1-2
abundance: NA
d_gene: NA
v_gene: TRBV30
CDR3aa: CAWNSRVFVYGYTF
CDR3nt: TGTGCCTGGAACTCCAGGGTTTTTGTCTATGGCTACACCTTC

j_gene: TRBJ1-2
abundance: few
d_gene: TRBD1
v_gene: TRBV6-1
CDR3aa: CASSDEGQGVCGYTF
CDR3nt: TGTGCCAGCAGTGACGAGGGACAGGGGGTTTGTGGCTACACCTTC

j_gene: TRBJ2-1
abundance: NA
d_gene: TRBD2
v_gene: TRBV7-9
CDR3aa: CASSLVGSASGTYNEQFF
CDR3nt: TGTGCCAGCAGCTTGGTGGGTAGTGCTAGCGGGACCTACAATGAGCAGTTCTTC

j_gene: TRBJ1-2
abundance: NA
d_gene: NA
v_gene: TRBV5-1
CDR3aa: CASSLGQTPNYGCTF
CDR3nt: TGCGCCAGCAGCTTGGGACAGACGCCTAACTATGGCTGCACCTTC

j_gene: TRBJ2-2
abundance: NA
d_gene: NA
v_gene: TRBV19
CDR3aa: CASFGRQGITGELFF
CDR3nt: TGTGCCAGCTTCGGTCGGCAGGGTATCACCGGGGAGCTGTTTTTT

j_gene: TRBJ1-1
abundance: many
d_gene: NA
v_gene: TRBV7-2
CDR3aa: CASSLVPAREAFF
CDR3nt: TGTGCCAGCAGCTTAGTGCCTGCGCGTGAAGCTTTCTTT

j_gene: TRBJ2-7
abundance: many
d_gene: NA
v_gene: TRBV13
CDR3aa: CASSLEGENYEQYF
CDR3nt: TGTGCCAGCAGCTTAGAGGGAGAAAACTACGAGCAGTACTTC

j_gene: TRBJ1-2
abundance: many
d_gene: NA
v_gene: TRBV7-9
CDR3aa: CASSNPGSYGYTF
CDR3nt: TGTGCCAGCAGCAATCCGGGCAGCTATGGCTACACCTTC

j_gene: TRBJ1-1
abundance: many
d_gene: NA
v_gene: TRBV19
CDR3aa: CASSRGRVTEAFF
CDR3nt: TGTGCCAGTAGCCGGGGACGCGTAACTGAAGCTTTCTTT

j_gene: TRBJ2-5
abundance: many
d_gene: NA
v_gene: TRBV11-2
CDR3aa: CASSLVEVRGDETQYF
CDR3nt: TGTGCCAGCAGCTTAGTGGAGGTCAGGGGGGACGAGACCCAGTACTTC

j_gene: TRBJ2-1
abundance: many
d_gene: TRBD1
v_gene: TRBV28
CDR3aa: CASRPRQGAPFF
CDR3nt: TGTGCCAGCAGACCTCGACAGGGTGCCCCGTTCTTC

j_gene: TRBJ2-7
abundance: many
d_gene: TRBD1
v_gene: TRBV20-1
CDR3aa: CSARDSRSGGYHEQYF
CDR3nt: TGCAGTGCTAGAGATAGCCGTTCAGGGGGCTATCACGAGCAGTACTTC

j_gene: TRBJ2-2
abundance: NA
d_gene: NA
v_gene: TRBV7-2
CDR3aa: CASSLAWGASTGELFF
CDR3nt: TGTGCCAGCAGCTTAGCCTGGGGGGCGAGCACCGGGGAGCTGTTTTTT

j_gene: TRBJ1-6
abundance: NA
d_gene: NA
v_gene: TRBV7-9
CDR3aa: CASSLEGSLHF
CDR3nt: TGTGCCAGCAGCTTAGAAGGGTCCCTCCACTTT

j_gene: TRBJ2-1
abundance: many
d_gene: TRBD2
v_gene: TRBV7-9
CDR3aa: CASSPTLLAGGRDEQFF
CDR3nt: TGTGCCAGCAGCCCCACCCTACTAGCGGGGGGGCGGGATGAGCAGTTCTTC

j_gene: TRBJ1-2
abundance: NA
d_gene: NA
v_gene: TRBV20-1
CDR3aa: CSPRDTNYGYTF
CDR3nt: TGCAGCCCCCGGGACACTAACTATGGCTACACCTTC

j_gene: TRBJ1-6
abundance: many
d_gene: TRBD1
v_gene: TRBV30
CDR3aa: CAWSLGQGTNSPLHF
CDR3nt: TGTGCCTGGAGCCTTGGACAGGGCACTAATTCACCCCTCCACTTT

j_gene: TRBJ1-5
abundance: many
d_gene: NA
v_gene: TRBV6-1
CDR3aa: CASSEVFNQPQHF
CDR3nt: TGTGCCAGCAGTGAAGTTTTCAATCAGCCCCAGCATTTT